These 32 T cell receptor beta chains came from one sample sequenced in a study of T cells expressing NK-cell markers. TCRdb reworked the 5' RACE reads into one entry per CDR3 protein, no DNA. In total, the table holds a few hundred thousand distinct CDR3 sequences. Sequenced: blood T cells: a sorted CD56 or NKG2C T cell subset, CD4+ or CD8+ T cells, or bulk PBMC T cells (not recorded which). These receptor sequences come from a man aged 18 to 30 in good health.

V usage is TRBV2 and J usage is TRBJ2-1; TCRdb outputs TRBD1, but without DNA this stays unchecked. The CDR3 runs 14 residues. Germline values: CDR1 SNHLY, CDR2 FYNNEI. CDR3 sequence: CASAVGTSGDEQFF.

This sequence joins TRBV9 and TRBJ1-4; TCRdb calls TRBD1, which cannot be checked without DNA. The germline CDR1 and CDR2 sequences are SGDLS and YYNGEE. The CDR3 covers 15 residues. The CDR3 sequence is CASSEGRATNEKLFF.

CDR3 loop: CASRLGGTASEQYF. The rearrangement links TRBV5-1 to TRBJ2-7; TCRdb indicates TRBD1, and absent DNA this call remains unverified. The CDR3 has 14 residues. CDR1 and CDR2 from the germline V gene are SGHRS and YFSETQ.

The chain links TRBV5-1 to TRBJ2-1; TCRdb selects TRBD2, and the lack of DNA leaves this call unchecked. CDR1 SGHRS and CDR2 YFSETQ come from the germline V gene. The CDR3 extends over 16 amino acids. The CDR3 loop is CASSLEAAASYNEQFF.

The chain combines TRBV11-2 with TRBJ2-4; with no DNA, the TCRdb D assignment of TRBD2 cannot be verified. The CDR3 sequence is 17 residues long. Germline V CDR1 and CDR2: SGHAT, FQNNGV. The CDR3 reads CASSLDLAGGPKNIQYF.

J is TRBJ2-5 and V is TRBV6-5; the D call of TRBD1 rests on TCRdb alone, since no DNA is present to check it. In germline, CDR1 is MNHEY, CDR2 SVGAGI. The CDR3 length is 14 residues. This CDR3 reads CASRPQGGGETQYF.

V and J are TRBV5-1 and TRBJ1-1; TCRdb designates TRBD1, a call that cannot be tested without DNA. Looked up from germline, CDR1 is SGHRS and CDR2 is YFSETQ. The CDR3 runs 15 residues. The CDR3 loop is CASSFGQGAGTEAFF.

The chain combines TRBV4-1 with TRBJ2-3; TCRdb calls TRBD2, which cannot be checked without DNA. Germline V gene lookup returns CDR1 MGHRA and CDR2 YSYEKL. This CDR3 has 15 residues. The CDR3 here is CASSQDTSYTDTQYF.

This rearrangement joins TRBV20-1 to TRBJ2-7; with no DNA, the TCRdb D assignment of TRBD1 cannot be verified. Germline-derived CDR1 and CDR2 are DFQATT and SNEGSKA (reference sequence). CDR3 size: 13 residues. The CDR3: CSATPGHQYEQYF.

The rearrangement links TRBV10-3 to TRBJ1-1; TCRdb's D call, TRBD1, is unchecked because there is no DNA. Germline V gene data show CDR1 as ENHRY and CDR2 as SYGVKD. CDR3 length: 16 residues. The CDR3 loop is CAIRKETGLMNTEAFF.

The rearrangement links TRBV12-3 or TRBV12-4 to TRBJ2-2; the TRBD2 assignment by TCRdb is unverifiable without DNA. CDR3 length equals 14 residues. CDR3 loop: CASANRGASGELFF.

The V gene is TRBV7-6, the J gene TRBJ2-5. This CDR3 spans 13 amino acids. The germline gives CDR1 SGHVS, CDR2 FNYEAQ. The CDR3 sequence is CASSPRLGETQYF.

The chain is built from TRBV20-1 and TRBJ2-7. CDR3 length equals 15 residues. The V gene's germline CDR1 is DFQATT and CDR2 SNEGSKA (reference sequence). The CDR3 sequence: CSAPQPRRGSYEQYF.

The rearrangement joins TRBV2 to TRBJ2-3; as DNA is missing, the TRBD2 call by TCRdb cannot be tested. Germline CDR1 is SNHLY and CDR2 is FYNNEI. This CDR3 is built from 14 residues. The CDR3 sequence: CASNLAGLTDTQYF.

The chain is built from TRBV29-1 and TRBJ1-1. The CDR3 spans 14 residues. The germline V gene encodes CDR1 SQVTM and CDR2 ANQGSEA. The CDR3 sequence is CSDHTPYGSAEAFF.

This sequence joins TRBV28 and TRBJ2-7; TCRdb designates TRBD1, a call that cannot be tested without DNA. CDR1 MDHEN and CDR2 SYDVKM come from the germline V gene. The CDR3 sequence is 13 residues long. CDR3 protein: CASSLPDSAEQYF.

The chain joins TRBV6-1 to TRBJ2-7. Per the germline V gene, CDR1 is MNHNS and CDR2 is SASEGT. This CDR3 contains 15 residues. CDR3 loop: CASTLTTSASYEQYF.

The V call is TRBV7-2, the J call TRBJ2-1; without DNA, the TCRdb call of TRBD1 cannot be checked. Germline V lookup: CDR1 SGHTA, CDR2 FQGNSA. The CDR3 extends over 16 amino acids. CDR3 in amino acids: CASSLRTGLVLNEQFF.

J is TRBJ1-6 and V is TRBV6-1; TCRdb's D gene call, TRBD1, goes unchecked for lack of DNA. This CDR3 spans 14 amino acids. Germline CDR1 is MNHNS and CDR2 is SASEGT. CDR3 sequence: CASSTRGKDSPLHF.

The chain uses TRBV7-2 and TRBJ2-1; lacking DNA, the TRBD1 call made by TCRdb goes unchecked. Germline CDR1 SGHTA, CDR2 FQGNSA. The CDR3 has 17 residues. The CDR3 is CASRGTGGARPYNEQFF.

The V and J genes are TRBV6-5 and TRBJ2-7. Germline CDR1 MNHEY, CDR2 SVGAGI. CDR3 length: 13 amino acids. The CDR3 reads CASSSGVRYEQYF.

J is TRBJ2-2 and V is TRBV7-3; no DNA is available, so the TRBD1 call from TCRdb remains unchecked. This CDR3 region has 16 residues. Per germline, CDR1 SGHTA and CDR2 FQGTGA. CDR3 amino acids: CASSRTGGGLPGELFF.

The chain joins TRBV5-1 to TRBJ1-1. Per germline, CDR1 SGHRS and CDR2 YFSETQ. This CDR3 is built from 13 residues. The CDR3 is CASSIGRDTEAFF.

V usage is TRBV12-3 or TRBV12-4 and J usage is TRBJ2-3. The CDR3 has 15 amino acids. The CDR3 spells CASSFERGSTDTQYF.

The chain recombines TRBV29-1 with TRBJ1-2. Germline values: CDR1 SQVTM, CDR2 ANQGSEA. This CDR3 has 16 residues. The CDR3 is CSVEVFDRQGGYGYTF.

This chain uses TRBV27 with TRBJ2-3; there is no DNA to check the TCRdb D call of TRBD2. The CDR3 spans 16 residues. Looked up from germline, CDR1 is MNHEY and CDR2 is SMNVEV (reference sequence). The CDR3 protein is CASSLARKTRPDTQYF.

V and J are TRBV3-1 and TRBJ2-6. This CDR3 is built from 15 residues. The germline V gene has CDR1 LGHDT and CDR2 YNNKEL (reference sequence). CDR3: CASSPRGSGANVLTF.

J is TRBJ2-2 and V is TRBV4-3; TCRdb reports TRBD2, a call that lacks DNA to check it against. The germline V gene encodes CDR1 LGHNA and CDR2 YSLEER. The CDR3 extends over 17 amino acids. CDR3 in amino acids: CASSLAAGRGATGELFF.

The rearrangement links TRBV5-6 to TRBJ2-1. The CDR3 runs to 14 residues. Germline-derived CDR1 and CDR2 are SGHDT and YYEEEE. The chain's CDR3 is CASSYRSTYNEQFF.

The CDR3 is CASSSDPDPSGNEQFF. The rearrangement joins TRBV12-3 or TRBV12-4 to TRBJ2-1; TCRdb's D call of TRBD1 is untestable without DNA. This CDR3 spans 16 amino acids.

The chain joins TRBV20-1 to TRBJ1-6. Germline V gene sequence: CDR1 DFQATT, CDR2 SNEGSKA (reference sequence). The CDR3 contains 16 residues. The CDR3 reads CSARALTGLYNSPLHF.

The CDR3 sequence is CASSLGVSATSVPYEQYF. The chain recombines TRBV11-1 with TRBJ2-7; the D call of TRBD2 rests on TCRdb alone, since no DNA is present to check it. Germline V gene sequence: CDR1 SGHAT, CDR2 FQDESV (reference sequence). CDR3 length: 18 amino acids.